This is a list of T cell receptor beta chains from one sample in a study of blood T cell repertoires in COVID-19. The method was immunoSEQ multiplex PCR; TCRdb's version includes in-frame clones alone and lacks a portion of them. This sample carries approximately 300,000 clones, 92% of them seen once, and the ten largest clones take about a fifth. Specimen: PBMCs or T cells enriched from blood (not recorded which). The source of these receptors is a woman aged 25 to 39 who had recovered from COVID-19. Each CDR3 is given with its conserved first and last residue. The order of the fields is clone size, D gene, J gene, V gene, CDR3 protein, CDR3 DNA. The D gene is left open where the match is weak. Only some rows state a clone size, as once, few, many or a class for expanded clones.

clone size: NA
D gene: TRBD1
J gene: TRBJ1-2
V gene: TRBV5-5
CDR3 protein: CASSLVDREKVNYGYTF
CDR3 DNA: TGTGCCAGCAGCTTGGTTGACAGGGAAAAAGTTAACTATGGCTACACCTTC

clone size: NA
D gene: TRBD2
J gene: TRBJ2-7
V gene: TRBV4-1
CDR3 protein: CASSQALAGNYEQYF
CDR3 DNA: TGCGCCAGCAGCCAAGCACTAGCGGGGAACTACGAGCAGTACTTC

clone size: once
D gene: TRBD1
J gene: TRBJ2-1
V gene: TRBV28
CDR3 protein: CASTLGQGYNEQFF
CDR3 DNA: TGTGCCAGCACTTTGGGACAGGGTTACAATGAGCAGTTCTTC

clone size: NA
D gene: NA
J gene: TRBJ1-2
V gene: TRBV12-3/TRBV12-4
CDR3 protein: CASRRVGGSGYTF
CDR3 DNA: TGTGCCAGCAGGCGAGTAGGAGGTAGCGGCTACACCTTC

clone size: NA
D gene: TRBD1
J gene: TRBJ1-5
V gene: TRBV27
CDR3 protein: CASSFLLQGAPGQPQHF
CDR3 DNA: TGTGCCAGCAGCTTCCTACTACAGGGGGCGCCGGGGCAGCCCCAGCATTTT

clone size: NA
D gene: TRBD1
J gene: TRBJ1-2
V gene: TRBV4-1
CDR3 protein: CASSQDLSDRAGWTF
CDR3 DNA: TGCGCCAGCAGCCAAGATCTATCGGACAGGGCAGGATGGACCTTC

clone size: NA
D gene: NA
J gene: TRBJ1-1
V gene: TRBV3-1/TRBV3-2
CDR3 protein: CASSQQGMNTEAFF
CDR3 DNA: TGTGCCAGCAGCCAGCAGGGGATGAACACTGAAGCTTTCTTT

clone size: NA
D gene: TRBD2
J gene: TRBJ2-5
V gene: TRBV19
CDR3 protein: CASSIGGSSGAREETQYF
CDR3 DNA: TGTGCCAGTAGTATCGGCGGGAGTTCTGGGGCAAGAGAAGAGACCCAGTACTTC

clone size: NA
D gene: TRBD1
J gene: TRBJ1-5
V gene: TRBV5-4
CDR3 protein: CASSPGQGGSSQPQHF
CDR3 DNA: TGTGCCAGCAGCCCGGGACAGGGAGGCTCTAGTCAGCCCCAGCATTTT

clone size: once
D gene: TRBD2
J gene: TRBJ2-7
V gene: TRBV27
CDR3 protein: CASSLGGPSPGEQYF
CDR3 DNA: TGTGCCAGCAGTTTGGGAGGGCCCTCCCCGGGGGAGCAGTACTTC

clone size: NA
D gene: TRBD1
J gene: TRBJ2-7
V gene: TRBV9
CDR3 protein: CASSVDGTVVREQYF
CDR3 DNA: TGTGCCAGCAGCGTAGATGGGACAGTGGTCCGGGAGCAGTACTTC

clone size: NA
D gene: NA
J gene: TRBJ2-2
V gene: TRBV7-3
CDR3 protein: CASSLMGGDYTGELFF
CDR3 DNA: TGTGCCAGCAGCTTAATGGGCGGGGACTACACCGGGGAGCTGTTTTTT

clone size: NA
D gene: TRBD2
J gene: TRBJ2-1
V gene: TRBV7-9
CDR3 protein: CASNGLAGTHEQFF
CDR3 DNA: TGTGCCAGCAACGGACTAGCGGGAACCCATGAGCAGTTCTTC

clone size: NA
D gene: NA
J gene: TRBJ2-1
V gene: TRBV7-3
CDR3 protein: CASSSLAGPNNEQFF
CDR3 DNA: TGTGCCAGCAGCTCTCTTGCGGGACCCAACAATGAGCAGTTCTTC

clone size: NA
D gene: TRBD1
J gene: TRBJ1-4
V gene: TRBV7-9
CDR3 protein: CASSSPGQGHEKLFF
CDR3 DNA: TGTGCCAGCAGCTCGCCGGGACAGGGGCATGAAAAACTGTTTTTT

clone size: NA
D gene: TRBD2
J gene: TRBJ2-3
V gene: TRBV9
CDR3 protein: CASSVGPSGKSDTQYF
CDR3 DNA: TGTGCCAGCAGCGTAGGGCCTAGCGGGAAATCAGATACGCAGTATTTT

clone size: NA
D gene: NA
J gene: TRBJ1-5
V gene: TRBV19
CDR3 protein: CASSPGTQSNQPQHF
CDR3 DNA: TGTGCCAGTAGTCCCGGGACACAAAGCAATCAGCCCCAGCATTTT

clone size: NA
D gene: TRBD1
J gene: TRBJ1-1
V gene: TRBV28
CDR3 protein: CASSPQTGVNTEAFF
CDR3 DNA: TGTGCCAGCAGTCCACAAACAGGGGTGAACACTGAAGCTTTCTTT

clone size: NA
D gene: NA
J gene: TRBJ2-3
V gene: TRBV28
CDR3 protein: CASSRRTDTDTQYF
CDR3 DNA: TGTGCCAGCAGTCGGCGGACAGACACAGATACGCAGTATTTT

clone size: NA
D gene: NA
J gene: TRBJ2-7
V gene: TRBV18
CDR3 protein: CASSPSRDMTYEQYF
CDR3 DNA: TGTGCCAGCTCACCATCCCGGGACATGACCTACGAGCAGTACTTC

clone size: NA
D gene: TRBD1
J gene: TRBJ2-6
V gene: TRBV6-2/TRBV6-3
CDR3 protein: CASSYVGQGVSGANVLTF
CDR3 DNA: TGTGCCAGCAGTTACGTGGGACAGGGGGTCTCTGGGGCCAACGTCCTGACTTTC

clone size: NA
D gene: NA
J gene: TRBJ1-6
V gene: TRBV19
CDR3 protein: CASRTAGLSNSPLHF
CDR3 DNA: TGTGCCAGTAGAACGGCAGGGCTTTCAAATTCACCCCTCCACTTT

clone size: NA
D gene: NA
J gene: TRBJ2-1
V gene: TRBV19
CDR3 protein: CASSVTGTLNNEQFF
CDR3 DNA: TGTGCCAGTAGTGTCACAGGGACCCTAAACAATGAGCAGTTCTTC

clone size: once
D gene: TRBD1
J gene: TRBJ2-5
V gene: TRBV4-2
CDR3 protein: CASSQGQGRETQYF
CDR3 DNA: TGTGCCAGCAGCCAAGGACAGGGGCGGGAGACCCAGTACTTC

clone size: NA
D gene: NA
J gene: TRBJ1-5
V gene: TRBV18
CDR3 protein: CASSPNYSNQPQHF
CDR3 DNA: TGTGCCAGCTCACCAAATTATAGCAATCAGCCCCAGCATTTT

clone size: NA
D gene: TRBD2
J gene: TRBJ2-3
V gene: TRBV6-5
CDR3 protein: CASSYLAGVSDTQYF
CDR3 DNA: TGTGCCAGCAGTTACCTAGCGGGAGTATCAGATACGCAGTATTTT

clone size: NA
D gene: TRBD1
J gene: TRBJ2-5
V gene: TRBV27
CDR3 protein: CASSAGLGRGQWWEETQYF
CDR3 DNA: TGTGCCAGCAGTGCAGGGCTGGGCAGGGGGCAATGGTGGGAAGAGACCCAGTACTTC

clone size: NA
D gene: NA
J gene: TRBJ1-3
V gene: TRBV7-2
CDR3 protein: CASSLAGGGATSGNTIYF
CDR3 DNA: TGTGCCAGCAGCTTAGCCGGGGGAGGGGCCACCTCTGGAAACACCATATATTTT

clone size: NA
D gene: TRBD1
J gene: TRBJ1-1
V gene: TRBV19
CDR3 protein: CASSIGQGSTEAFF
CDR3 DNA: TGTGCCAGTAGTATAGGACAGGGGAGCACTGAAGCTTTCTTT

clone size: NA
D gene: TRBD2
J gene: TRBJ2-3
V gene: TRBV7-9
CDR3 protein: CASRPGRPNTQYF
CDR3 DNA: TGTGCCAGCAGGCCCGGGAGGCCGAATACGCAGTATTTT

clone size: NA
D gene: NA
J gene: TRBJ2-2
V gene: TRBV5-4
CDR3 protein: CASSLGRVGTGELFF
CDR3 DNA: TGTGCCAGCAGCTTGGGGCGGGTGGGCACCGGGGAGCTGTTTTTT

clone size: once
D gene: TRBD2
J gene: TRBJ2-3
V gene: TRBV2
CDR3 protein: CARTTGLAGLTDTQYF
CDR3 DNA: TGTGCCAGGACAACGGGACTAGCGGGACTCACAGATACGCAGTATTTT

clone size: NA
D gene: NA
J gene: TRBJ1-1
V gene: TRBV6-5
CDR3 protein: CASSYSGTITEAFF
CDR3 DNA: TGTGCCAGCAGTTACAGCGGGACGATCACTGAAGCTTTCTTT

clone size: NA
D gene: NA
J gene: TRBJ2-2
V gene: TRBV2
CDR3 protein: CASRTGFTGELFF
CDR3 DNA: TGTGCCAGCAGGACAGGATTCACCGGGGAGCTGTTTTTT

clone size: NA
D gene: TRBD2
J gene: TRBJ2-3
V gene: TRBV7-3
CDR3 protein: CASSLGASGSNVDTQYF
CDR3 DNA: TGTGCCAGCAGCTTAGGGGCTAGCGGGAGCAATGTGGATACGCAGTATTTT

clone size: NA
D gene: NA
J gene: TRBJ1-2
V gene: TRBV30
CDR3 protein: CAWTRQPANYGYTF
CDR3 DNA: TGTGCCTGGACGCGGCAACCTGCTAACTATGGCTACACCTTC

clone size: NA
D gene: NA
J gene: TRBJ1-2
V gene: TRBV5-6
CDR3 protein: CASSLKYNYGYTF
CDR3 DNA: TGTGCCAGCAGCTTGAAATATAACTATGGCTACACCTTC